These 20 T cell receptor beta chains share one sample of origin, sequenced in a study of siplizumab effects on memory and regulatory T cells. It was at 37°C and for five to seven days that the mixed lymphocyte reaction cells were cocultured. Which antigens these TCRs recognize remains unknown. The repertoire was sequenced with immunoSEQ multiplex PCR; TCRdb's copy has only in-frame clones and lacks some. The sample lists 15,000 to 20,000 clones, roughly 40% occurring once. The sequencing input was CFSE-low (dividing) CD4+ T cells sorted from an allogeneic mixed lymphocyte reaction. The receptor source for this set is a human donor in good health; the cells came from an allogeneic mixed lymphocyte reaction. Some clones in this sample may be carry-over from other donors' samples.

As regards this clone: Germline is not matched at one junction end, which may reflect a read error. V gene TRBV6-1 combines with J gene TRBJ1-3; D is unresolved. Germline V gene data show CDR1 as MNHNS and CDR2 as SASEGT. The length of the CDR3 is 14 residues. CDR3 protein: CANSERYSGNTIYF. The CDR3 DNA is TGTGCCAACAGTGAGAGGTACTCTGGAAACACCATATATTTT.

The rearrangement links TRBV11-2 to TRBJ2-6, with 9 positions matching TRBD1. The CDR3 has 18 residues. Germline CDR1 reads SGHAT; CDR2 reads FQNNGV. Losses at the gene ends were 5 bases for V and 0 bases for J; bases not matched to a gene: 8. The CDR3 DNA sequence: TGTGCCAGCAGCCCTGGACAGGGGACTCCCTCTGGGGCCAACGTCCTGACTTTC. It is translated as CASSPGQGTPSGANVLTF.

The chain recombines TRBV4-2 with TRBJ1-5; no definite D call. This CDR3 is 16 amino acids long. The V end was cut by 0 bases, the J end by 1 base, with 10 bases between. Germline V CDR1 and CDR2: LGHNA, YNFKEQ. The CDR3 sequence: CASSQEWSTSNQPQHF. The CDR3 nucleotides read TGTGCCAGCAGCCAAGAGTGGTCAACCAGCAATCAGCCCCAGCATTTT.

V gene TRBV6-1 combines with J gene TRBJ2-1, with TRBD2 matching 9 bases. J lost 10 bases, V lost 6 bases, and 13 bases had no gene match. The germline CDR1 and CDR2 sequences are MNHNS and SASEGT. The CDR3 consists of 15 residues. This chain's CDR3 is CASRVMASGIGEQFF. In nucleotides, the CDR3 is TGTGCCAGCAGGGTGATGGCTAGCGGGATTGGCGAGCAGTTCTTC.

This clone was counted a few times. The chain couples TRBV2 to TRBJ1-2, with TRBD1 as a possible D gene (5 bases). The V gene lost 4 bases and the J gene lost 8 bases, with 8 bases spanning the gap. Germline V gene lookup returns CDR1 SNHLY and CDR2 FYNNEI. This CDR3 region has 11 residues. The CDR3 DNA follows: TGTGCCAGCAGTGCCAGGGTCGGCTACACCTTC. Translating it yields CASSARVGYTF.

Written as DNA, the CDR3 is TGTGCCAGTATGAGACAGTTCGGAACTGAAGCTTTCTTT. The encoded protein is CASMRQFGTEAFF. V gene TRBV19 combines with J gene TRBJ1-1; the D gene is possibly TRBD1 (5 bases). CDR1 is LNHDA, CDR2 SQIVND, per germline (reference sequence). The CDR3 length is 13 residues. V was clipped by 7 bases and J by 5 bases, with 14 bases between them.

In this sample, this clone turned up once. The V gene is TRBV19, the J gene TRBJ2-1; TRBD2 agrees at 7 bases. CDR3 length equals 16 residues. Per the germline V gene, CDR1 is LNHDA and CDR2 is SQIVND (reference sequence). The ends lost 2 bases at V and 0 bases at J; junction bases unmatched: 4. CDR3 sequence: CASSINGGSSYNEQFF. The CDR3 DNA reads TGTGCCAGTAGTATAAACGGGGGGAGCTCCTACAATGAGCAGTTCTTC.

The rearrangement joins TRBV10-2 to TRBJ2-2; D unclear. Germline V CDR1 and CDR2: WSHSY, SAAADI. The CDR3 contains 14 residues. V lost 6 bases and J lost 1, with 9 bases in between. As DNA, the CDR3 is TGCGCCAGCAGGCTCGACTTGAACACCGGGGAGCTGTTTTTT. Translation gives CASRLDLNTGELFF.

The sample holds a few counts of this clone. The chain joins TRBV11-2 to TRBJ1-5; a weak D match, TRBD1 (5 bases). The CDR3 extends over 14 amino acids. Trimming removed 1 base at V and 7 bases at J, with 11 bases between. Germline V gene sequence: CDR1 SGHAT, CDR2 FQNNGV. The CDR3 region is CASSLVREIQPQHF. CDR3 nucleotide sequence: TGTGCCAGCAGCTTAGTCAGGGAAATACAGCCCCAGCATTTT.

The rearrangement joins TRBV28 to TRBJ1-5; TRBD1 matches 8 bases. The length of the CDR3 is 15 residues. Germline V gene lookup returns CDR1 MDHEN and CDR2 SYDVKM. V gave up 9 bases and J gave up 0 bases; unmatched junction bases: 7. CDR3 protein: CASESGGPSNQPQHF. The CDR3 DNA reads TGTGCCAGTGAATCAGGGGGCCCTAGCAATCAGCCCCAGCATTTT. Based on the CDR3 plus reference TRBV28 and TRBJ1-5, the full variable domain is DVKVTQSSRYLVKRTGEKVFLECVQDMDHENMFWYRQDPGLGLRLIYFSYDVKMKEKGDIPEGYSVSREKKERFSLILESASTNQTSMYLCASESGGPSNQPQHFGDGTRLSIL.

CDR3 DNA sequence: TGTGCCAGCAGCGATCGTGGGACAGGGGTTTACTACGAGCAGTACTTC. This sequence encodes CASSDRGTGVYYEQYF. The chain joins TRBV7-9 to TRBJ2-7; 10 bases match TRBD1. Germline V gene sequence: CDR1 SEHNR, CDR2 FQNEAQ (reference sequence). The CDR3 loop spans 16 amino acids. The trim removed 5 bases at V and 3 bases at J, leaving 10 bases unmatched.

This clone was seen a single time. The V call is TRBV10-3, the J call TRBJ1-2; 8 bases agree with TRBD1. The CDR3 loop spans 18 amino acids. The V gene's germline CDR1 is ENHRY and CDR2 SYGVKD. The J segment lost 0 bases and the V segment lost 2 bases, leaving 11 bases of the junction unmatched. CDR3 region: CAISEPRTGRDSNYGYTF. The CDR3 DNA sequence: TGTGCCATCAGTGAGCCGAGGACAGGGCGAGACTCTAACTATGGCTACACCTTC.

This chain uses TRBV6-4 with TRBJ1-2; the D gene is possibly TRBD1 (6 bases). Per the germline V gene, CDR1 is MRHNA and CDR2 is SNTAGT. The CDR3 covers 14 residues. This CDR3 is CAGGGVTRNYGYTF. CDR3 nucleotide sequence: TGTGCAGGAGGGGGGGTCACGCGGAACTATGGCTACACCTTC.

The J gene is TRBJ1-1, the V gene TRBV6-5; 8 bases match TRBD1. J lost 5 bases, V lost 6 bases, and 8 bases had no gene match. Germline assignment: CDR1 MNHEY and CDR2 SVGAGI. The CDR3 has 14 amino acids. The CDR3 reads CASRQQTGVTEAFF. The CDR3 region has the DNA TGTGCCAGCAGACAGCAGACAGGGGTAACTGAAGCTTTCTTT.

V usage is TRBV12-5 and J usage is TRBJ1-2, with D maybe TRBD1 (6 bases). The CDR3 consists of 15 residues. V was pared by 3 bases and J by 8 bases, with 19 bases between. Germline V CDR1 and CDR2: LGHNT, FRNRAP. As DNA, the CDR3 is TGTGCTAGTGGTTTCCACGGGGGGCCCTCCCCAGGCTACACCTTC. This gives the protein CASGFHGGPSPGYTF.

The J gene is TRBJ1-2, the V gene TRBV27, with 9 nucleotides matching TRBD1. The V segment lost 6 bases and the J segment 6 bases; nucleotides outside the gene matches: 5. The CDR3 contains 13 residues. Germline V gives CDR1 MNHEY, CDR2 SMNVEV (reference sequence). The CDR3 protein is CASSATGGHGYTF. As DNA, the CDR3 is TGTGCCAGCAGCGCTACAGGGGGCCATGGCTACACCTTC.

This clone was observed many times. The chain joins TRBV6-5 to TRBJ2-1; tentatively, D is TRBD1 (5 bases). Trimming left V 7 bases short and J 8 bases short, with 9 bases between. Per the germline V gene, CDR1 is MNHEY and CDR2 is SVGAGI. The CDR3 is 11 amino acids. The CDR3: CASKGRDEQFF. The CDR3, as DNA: TGTGCCAGCAAGGGGCGTGATGAGCAGTTCTTC.

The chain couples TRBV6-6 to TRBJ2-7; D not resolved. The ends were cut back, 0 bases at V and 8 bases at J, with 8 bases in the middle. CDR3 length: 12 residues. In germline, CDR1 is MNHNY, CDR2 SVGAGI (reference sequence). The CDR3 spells CASSYSKGKQYF. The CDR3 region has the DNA TGTGCCAGCAGTTACTCAAAGGGAAAGCAGTACTTC.

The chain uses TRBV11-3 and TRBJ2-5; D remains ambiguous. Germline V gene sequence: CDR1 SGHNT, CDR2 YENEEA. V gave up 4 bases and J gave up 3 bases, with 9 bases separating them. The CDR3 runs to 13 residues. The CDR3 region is CASSSRAEETQYF. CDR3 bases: TGTGCCAGCAGCTCAAGAGCCGAAGAGACCCAGTACTTC.

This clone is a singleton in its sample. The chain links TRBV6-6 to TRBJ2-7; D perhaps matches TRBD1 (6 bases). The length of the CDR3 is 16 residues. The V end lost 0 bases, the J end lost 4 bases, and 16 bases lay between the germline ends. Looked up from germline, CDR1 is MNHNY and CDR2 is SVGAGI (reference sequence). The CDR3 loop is CASSYSDPRGGYEQYF. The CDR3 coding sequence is TGTGCCAGCAGTTACTCGGATCCCAGGGGCGGGTACGAGCAGTACTTC.